Below, 21 T cell receptor beta chains from the same sample are listed, as sequenced in a study of OX40 agonist ivuxolimab in advanced cancers. Profiling relied on immunoSEQ multiplex PCR, and the TCRdb table lists in-frame clones only, not all of them. The table lists about 82,000 clones, roughly 85% of them singletons, with less than 2.5% in the top ten. Sequenced material: CD4+ or CD8+ T cells sorted from blood, taken in a trial of the OX40 agonist ivuxolimab. The receptors originated from an adult with an advanced solid tumor such as melanoma, head and neck, liver or kidney cancer.

The chain combines TRBV5-5 with TRBJ1-2; D unresolved. Germline CDR1 is SGHKS and CDR2 is YYEKEE (reference sequence). This CDR3 has 11 amino acids. V dropped 6 bases and J dropped 1 base, with 4 bases sitting between them. CDR3 loop: CASTHNYGYTF. In DNA, the CDR3 is TGTGCCAGCACCCATAACTATGGCTACACCTTC. Drawing the rest from reference TRBV5-5 and TRBJ1-2, the complete variable domain is DAGVTQSPTHLIKTRGQQVTLRCSPISGHKSVSWYQQVLGQGPQFIFQYYEKEERGRGNFPDRFSARQFPNYSSELNVNALLLGDSALYLCASTHNYGYTFGSGTRLTVV.

This clone was observed a few times. The CDR3 reads CASSITGGIRNTEAFF. The DNA for the CDR3 is TGCGCCAGCAGCATTACAGGGGGCATCAGGAACACTGAAGCTTTCTTT. The V gene is TRBV5-1, the J gene TRBJ1-1; TRBD1 agrees at 9 bases. CDR1 is SGHRS, CDR2 YFSETQ, per germline. CDR3 length: 16 residues. V lost 4 bases, J lost 1 base, and 8 bases stayed unmatched.

This chain links TRBV2 with TRBJ2-7; TRBD1 agrees at 9 bases. Germline CDR1 is SNHLY and CDR2 is FYNNEI. V shed 7 bases, J shed 3 bases, and the junction held 7 bases outside the gene matches. CDR3 size: 14 residues. CDR3 amino acids: CASKPGTGYYEQYF. The CDR3 DNA reads as TGTGCCAGCAAACCCGGGACAGGGTACTACGAGCAGTACTTC.

The J gene is TRBJ2-7, the V gene TRBV7-2; perhaps TRBD1 as D (6 bases). There are 15 residues in the CDR3. CDR1 SGHTA and CDR2 FQGNSA come from the germline V gene. V shed 4 bases and J shed 2 bases, with 15 bases lying between them. Written as DNA, the CDR3 is TGTGCCAGCAGCTCGCTTATAGGACAGCCCTACGAGCAGTACTTC. It encodes CASSSLIGQPYEQYF.

This clone appeared a few times. V usage is TRBV9 and J usage is TRBJ2-3, with 7 bases aligning to TRBD1. Germline V gene sequence: CDR1 SGDLS, CDR2 YYNGEE. The CDR3 is 15 amino acids. With V trimmed by 4 bases and J by 2 bases, 7 bases remained unmatched. The CDR3: CASSNKGTATDTQYF. CDR3 coding DNA: TGTGCCAGCAGCAACAAAGGGACAGCCACAGATACGCAGTATTTT.

This clone came up a few times. The V gene is TRBV7-7, the J gene TRBJ2-7, with unresolved D. Germline loops: CDR1 SSHAT, CDR2 FNYEAQ (reference sequence). Deletions cut 1 base from V and 0 bases from J, with 7 bases between. The length of the CDR3 is 14 residues. CDR3 sequence: CASSLGLNSYEQYF. The CDR3 DNA follows: TGTGCCAGCAGCTTAGGACTGAACTCCTACGAGCAGTACTTC.

This chain uses TRBV7-9 with TRBJ2-7; D might be TRBD1 (5 bases). Trimming took off 1 base at V and 3 bases at J, with 16 bases between the two ends. The length of the CDR3 is 16 residues. Germline V gene lookup returns CDR1 SEHNR and CDR2 FQNEAQ (reference sequence). This CDR3 is CASSLGSRRADYEQYF. DNA of the CDR3: TGTGCCAGCAGCTTAGGTTCCCGCAGGGCAGACTACGAGCAGTACTTC.

The V call is TRBV28, the J call TRBJ2-7; maybe TRBD2 (6 bases). This CDR3 is built from 11 residues. The V end lost 5 bases, the J end lost 11 bases, and 13 bases lay between the germline ends. The germline V gene has CDR1 MDHEN and CDR2 SYDVKM. Here the CDR3 reads CASSTRGSKYF. The CDR3 coding sequence is TGTGCCAGCAGTACCCGGGGGAGTAAGTACTTC.

V usage is TRBV28 and J usage is TRBJ1-1; D is perhaps TRBD1 (5 bases). Trimming pared 5 bases from V and 0 bases from J, leaving 13 bases between. CDR3 length: 15 residues. CDR1 MDHEN and CDR2 SYDVKM come from the germline V gene. The CDR3 nucleotides are TGTGCCAGCAGTACCGACGGGACGGTGAACACTGAAGCTTTCTTT. Amino acids: CASSTDGTVNTEAFF.

V and J are TRBV29-1 and TRBJ1-1; D is undetermined. Germline loops: CDR1 SQVTM, CDR2 ANQGSEA. Trimming removed 7 bases from V and 4 bases from J, with 19 bases in between. The CDR3 is 14 amino acids. The CDR3 sequence is CSARKDALTTEAFF. The CDR3 DNA is TGCAGCGCTCGCAAGGACGCTCTGACCACTGAAGCTTTCTTT.

The chain uses TRBV6-4 and TRBJ2-3, with no clear D. V lost 4 bases to trimming and J lost 6 bases, with 11 bases between them. The CDR3 contains 13 residues. CDR1 is MRHNA and CDR2 is SNTAGT in the germline V gene. CDR3 coding DNA: TGTGCCAGCAGTGCAGACTCGCCGGATACGCAGTATTTT. Translation gives CASSADSPDTQYF.

The CDR3 coding sequence is TGTGCCATCAGCTCCGACAGGACTAGAGAGACCCAGTACTTC. Translation gives CAISSDRTRETQYF. V and J are TRBV10-3 and TRBJ2-5; maybe TRBD2 (7 bases). CDR1 and CDR2 (germline): ENHRY, SYGVKD. This CDR3 contains 14 residues. V lost 6 bases and J 4 bases, leaving 15 bases between the germline ends.

The genes are TRBV28 and TRBJ2-2; possible D gene TRBD2, 5 bases. Germline assignment: CDR1 MDHEN and CDR2 SYDVKM. Trimming left V 6 bases short and J 4 bases short, with 9 bases between. The length of the CDR3 is 13 residues. The CDR3 DNA follows: TGTGCCAGCAGCCGCGGGCCCACCGGGGAGCTGTTTTTT. Residues: CASSRGPTGELFF.

The chain links TRBV7-2 to TRBJ2-6; unclear D gene. The CDR3 runs to 14 residues. CDR1 and CDR2 from the germline V gene are SGHTA and FQGNSA. V lost 1 base, J lost 4 bases, and 5 bases lay in between. The CDR3 spells CASSLDSGANVLTF. In DNA form, the CDR3 reads TGTGCCAGCAGCTTAGATTCCGGGGCCAACGTCCTGACTTTC.

V usage is TRBV7-9 and J usage is TRBJ1-2; D remains ambiguous. This CDR3 contains 14 residues. V was clipped by 6 bases and J by 8 bases, with 19 bases between them. Germline CDR1 is SEHNR and CDR2 is FQNEAQ (reference sequence). CDR3 in DNA: TGTGCCAGCAGTCGACAAGGAGGTGAGAGAGGCTACACCTTC. It is translated as CASSRQGGERGYTF.

The chain links TRBV6-1 to TRBJ2-5; 9 bases match TRBD2. The trim removed 1 base at V and 9 bases at J, leaving 9 bases unmatched. Germline V gene data show CDR1 as MNHNS and CDR2 as SASEGT. The CDR3 has 15 amino acids. The CDR3 DNA follows: TGTGCCAGCAGTGAAGAGGGGCTAGCGGGGATGTCCCAGTACTTC. Translation gives CASSEEGLAGMSQYF.

The rearrangement joins TRBV4-3 to TRBJ1-1, with unresolved D. V lost 3 bases to trimming and J lost 11 bases, with 25 bases between them. The CDR3 contains 16 residues. The germline CDR1 and CDR2 sequences are LGHNA and YSLEER. The CDR3 reads CASSQDTINPGVRAFF. CDR3 sequence (DNA): TGCGCCAGCAGCCAGGATACCATTAACCCTGGGGTAAGGGCTTTCTTT.

This rearrangement joins TRBV5-1 to TRBJ1-1, with TRBD1 as a possible D gene (5 bases). The CDR3 is made up of 15 amino acids. The germline V gene encodes CDR1 SGHRS and CDR2 YFSETQ. V was shortened by 5 bases and J by 0 bases, with 14 bases between the two germline ends. DNA for the CDR3: TGCGCCAGCAGTCGGGACCCGGGGATGAACACTGAAGCTTTCTTT. It yields the protein CASSRDPGMNTEAFF.

The chain uses TRBV7-9 and TRBJ1-1; no reliable D call. Germline V gene lookup returns CDR1 SEHNR and CDR2 FQNEAQ (reference sequence). The CDR3 totals 16 residues. V dropped 2 bases and J dropped 1 base, with 14 bases sitting between them. CDR3 in DNA: TGTGCCAGCAGCTTACTAGGCGCGGCCCAGAACACTGAAGCTTTCTTT. It encodes CASSLLGAAQNTEAFF.

The CDR3 DNA reads TGTGCCAGTAGTATTCACGGCAGAAAGAACACTGAAGCTTTCTTT. Translating gives CASSIHGRKNTEAFF. This chain uses TRBV19 with TRBJ1-1; D gene unclear. Germline CDR1 is LNHDA and CDR2 is SQIVND (reference sequence). Deletions cut 3 bases from V and 1 base from J, with 12 bases between. The CDR3 extends over 15 amino acids.

This chain links TRBV6-1 with TRBJ1-6; no clear D gene. Per germline, CDR1 MNHNS and CDR2 SASEGT. The germline V and J ends were trimmed by 5 bases and 8 bases, with 13 bases remaining between them. CDR3 length equals 14 residues. DNA of the CDR3: TGTGCCAGCAGTACGAGCCCAGCCTATTCACCCCTCCACTTT. Encoded protein: CASSTSPAYSPLHF.